The rows below give T cell receptor beta chains drawn from one sample of a study of cytomegalovirus exposure and HLA in healthy donors. Clones were sequenced by immunoSEQ multiplex PCR, and TCRdb holds only the in-frame ones, with some missing. The listing records roughly 190,000 clones. The sequencing sample was made of PBMCs. These receptors originate from a woman aged 18-35 years in good health and CMV-seropositive. Both conserved end residues are part of each CDR3. Each record gives: D gene, J gene, V gene, CDR3 DNA, CDR3 protein. D genes are given only for firm matches.

TRBD2 TRBJ2-7 TRBV15 TGTGCCACCAGCGGTAGCGGGAATCGCGAGCAGTACTTC CATSGSGNREQYF
TRBD1 TRBJ2-1 TRBV7-2 TGTGCCAGCAGCTTGACAGGGTTCAACAATGAGCAGTTCTTC CASSLTGFNNEQFF
TRBD1 TRBJ2-1 TRBV28 TGTGCCAGCACCACGACAGGGTACAGTGAGCAGTTCTTC CASTTTGYSEQFF
- TRBJ1-4 TRBV7-9 TGTGCCAGCAGCTTAGGAGACAGTGCAACTAATGAAAAACTGTTTTTT CASSLGDSATNEKLFF
TRBD1 TRBJ2-1 TRBV5-1 TGCGCCAGCAGCCAAGGGACAGGGATCGATGGGGAGCAGTTCTTC CASSQGTGIDGEQFF
TRBD1 TRBJ1-4 TRBV27 TGTGCCAGCAGTTACGGGACAGCTAATGAAAAACTGTTTTTT CASSYGTANEKLFF
TRBD1 TRBJ1-1 TRBV11-3 TGTGCCAGCAGCCCAAGACAGGGGGGAGGGAACACTGAAGCTTTCTTT CASSPRQGGGNTEAFF
- TRBJ2-3 TRBV11-3 TGTGCCAGCAGTCAGGCGTATAGAACAGATACGCAGTATTTT CASSQAYRTDTQYF
- TRBJ1-1 TRBV4-1 TGCGCCAGCAGCCAAGTCTTCAGGAACACTGAAGCTTTCTTT CASSQVFRNTEAFF
- TRBJ2-2 TRBV5-1 TGCGCCAGCAGCTTGGAAGGGGCCGGGGAGCTGTTTTTT CASSLEGAGELFF
TRBD1 TRBJ2-7 TRBV4-1 TGCGCCAGCAGCCAAGATGGGACAGGGAAGAAGGACGAGCAGTACTTC CASSQDGTGKKDEQYF
TRBD2 TRBJ2-3 TRBV5-1 TGCGCCAGCAGCACCGGGACTAGCGGGGTTGTAGATACGCAGTATTTT CASSTGTSGVVDTQYF
- TRBJ1-2 TRBV2 TGTGCCAGCAGTTGGACAGACTATGGCTACACCTTC CASSWTDYGYTF
- TRBJ2-1 TRBV2 TGTGCCAGCAGACGCCCCGGGAGCTCGGGGAATGAGCAGTTCTTC CASRRPGSSGNEQFF
TRBD2 TRBJ2-5 TRBV7-2 TGTGCCAGCAGCTTAGCTACTAGCGACCAAGAGACCCAGTACTTC CASSLATSDQETQYF
- TRBJ1-4 TRBV2 TGTGCCAGCAGTGATCCCCGAGGAAATGAAAAACTGTTTTTT CASSDPRGNEKLFF
TRBD2 TRBJ2-1 TRBV5-1 TGCGCCAGCCGCTCTGGACTAGGAATCTACAATGAGCAGTTCTTC CASRSGLGIYNEQFF
TRBD1 TRBJ2-7 TRBV5-1 TGCGCCAGCAGCTTGGCGGGACAGGGGTACGAGCAGTACTTC CASSLAGQGYEQYF
- TRBJ1-2 TRBV2 TGTGCCAGCAGTGGGGGACAAGGGAACTATGGCTACACCTTC CASSGGQGNYGYTF
- TRBJ2-2 TRBV7-7 TGTGCCAGCAGCGAGAGGGAGGAGGCCGGGGAGCTGTTTTTT CASSEREEAGELFF
- TRBJ2-5 TRBV5-1 TGCGCCAGCAGCTTGGCTAGCCCGAGCCAAGAGACCCAGTACTTC CASSLASPSQETQYF